The clone carrying this T cell receptor (beta chain) was detected a few times. Its antigen is still unknown. The data belong to a study of graft-versus-host responses after intestinal transplantation. J lost 7 bases, V lost 1 base, and 5 bases had no gene match. CDR3 length: 15 amino acids. CDR1 and CDR2 from the germline V gene are SGHDN and FVKESK. Profiling relied on immunoSEQ multiplex PCR, and the TCRdb table lists in-frame clones only, not all of them. The data contain 55,000 to 75,000 clones, 84% of them singletons. The rearrangement uses TRBV14 and TRBJ2-1; 9 positions agree with TRBD2. This TCR was sampled from a human donor who was the organ donor for an intestinal transplant. The source material was unstimulated CD4+ T cells sorted from spleen or lymph node cells, sampled before transplant. CDR3 loop: CASSQASGVRNEQFF. The CDR3, as DNA: TGTGCCAGCAGCCAAGCTAGCGGGGTAAGGAATGAGCAGTTCTTC.